What follows are 25 T cell receptor beta chains derived from one specimen sequenced in a study of blood T cell repertoires in COVID-19. Sequenced by immunoSEQ multiplex PCR; TCRdb stores in-frame clones only, minus some. The table lists around 140,000 clones, less than 85% of them singletons, with approximately 17% in the top ten. Sequenced sample: peripheral blood. These TCRs come from a woman over 75 with acute or convalescent COVID-19.

V gene TRBV6-2 or TRBV6-3 combines with J gene TRBJ2-5; tentative D call: TRBD1 (5 bases). V dropped 0 bases and J dropped 5 bases, with 13 bases sitting between them. The CDR3 is made up of 15 amino acids. In germline, CDR1 is MNHEY, CDR2 SVGEGT. The CDR3 nucleotides read TGTGCCAGCAGTTACTCGGGCAGGGCCGGGGAGACCCAGTACTTC. Translated, it gives CASSYSGRAGETQYF.

This clone was detected once. The V and J genes are TRBV4-1 and TRBJ2-7, with 9 bases fitting TRBD1. V lost 1 base to trimming and J lost 3 bases; unmatched junction nucleotides: 4. CDR1 is MGHRA and CDR2 is YSYEKL in the germline V gene. The CDR3 has 15 amino acids. CDR3 loop: CASSQGRTGDYEQYF. In DNA, the CDR3 is TGCGCCAGCAGCCAAGGGCGGACAGGGGACTACGAGCAGTACTTC.

A single count supports this clone. The V and J genes are TRBV5-1 and TRBJ2-6, with a tentative D call TRBD2 (6 bases). This CDR3 spans 14 amino acids. Trimming pared 2 bases from V and 3 bases from J, leaving 6 bases between. CDR1 and CDR2 from the germline V gene are SGHRS and YFSETQ. CDR3 DNA: TGCGCCAGCAGCTTCGGGGGTGGGGCCAACGTCCTGACTTTC. Protein product: CASSFGGGANVLTF. The complete variable domain, with remaining parts taken from reference TRBV5-1 and TRBJ2-6, reads KAGVTQTPRYLIKTRGQQVTLSCSPISGHRSVSWYQQTPGQGLQFLFEYFSETQRNKGNFPGRFSGRQFSNSRSEMNVSTLELGDSALYLCASSFGGGANVLTFGAGSRLTVL.

This clone has more than one count but fewer than ten. This chain connects TRBV12-3 or TRBV12-4 to TRBJ1-1; no clear D gene. CDR3 size: 13 residues. V was cut by 6 bases and J by 6 bases, with 14 bases left in between. CDR3 bases: TGTGCCAGCAGCCTCGGGTCGATAGCTGAAGCTTTCTTT. It yields the protein CASSLGSIAEAFF.

The genes are TRBV7-2 and TRBJ1-5; tentative D call: TRBD1 (5 bases). This CDR3 has 15 residues. Trimming shortened V by 0 bases and J by 5 bases, and 11 bases separated the two germline ends. The V gene's germline CDR1 is SGHTA and CDR2 FQGNSA. Here the CDR3 DNA reads TGTGCCAGCAGCTTAGCGCTCGGAGGGGATCAGCCCCAGCATTTT. Protein sequence: CASSLALGGDQPQHF.

The rearrangement links TRBV2 to TRBJ2-5; D is unclear. The CDR3 consists of 12 residues. The V and J ends lost 7 bases and 5 bases respectively, with 11 bases between them. Germline assignment: CDR1 SNHLY and CDR2 FYNNEI. The DNA of the CDR3 is TGTGCCAGCATGCAGGCTGGGGAGACCCAGTACTTC. It encodes CASMQAGETQYF.

This clone was detected only once. The gene calls are TRBV25-1 and TRBJ1-2; the D is unclear. The CDR3 sequence is 12 residues long. The germline gives CDR1 MGHDK, CDR2 SYGVNS. Trimming took 8 bases from V and 4 from J, leaving 11 bases between them. The CDR3 sequence: CASSQWAYGYTF. The CDR3 coding sequence is TGTGCCAGCTCTCAGTGGGCCTATGGCTACACCTTC.

The chain combines TRBV6-5 with TRBJ2-2, with D perhaps matching TRBD1 (6 bases). The germline V gene encodes CDR1 MNHEY and CDR2 SVGAGI. The CDR3 runs to 16 residues. Trimming shortened V by 2 bases and J by 0 bases, and 10 bases separated the two germline ends. This CDR3 is CASSYTGHSNTGELFF. Written as DNA, the CDR3 is TGTGCCAGCAGTTACACGGGACATTCGAACACCGGGGAGCTGTTTTTT.

The J gene is TRBJ2-2, the V gene TRBV20-1; TRBD1 agrees at 9 bases. The trim removed 3 bases at V and 6 bases at J, leaving 2 bases unmatched. The CDR3 loop spans 13 amino acids. CDR1 DFQATT and CDR2 SNEGSKA come from the germline V gene (reference sequence). The CDR3: CSASRQGAGELFF. The CDR3 nucleotides are TGCAGTGCTAGTAGACAGGGGGCCGGGGAGCTGTTTTTT.

This chain joins TRBV11-2 and TRBJ1-6; TRBD1 might be the D (6 bases). The CDR3 has 17 residues. V was pared by 5 bases and J by 7 bases, with 21 bases between. Looked up from germline, CDR1 is SGHAT and CDR2 is FQNNGV. CDR3 protein: CASSQTFGTKGNSPLHF. The CDR3 coding sequence is TGTGCCAGCAGCCAGACGTTCGGGACAAAGGGGAATTCACCCCTCCACTTT. The variable domain in full, with the rest retrieved from reference TRBV11-2 and TRBJ1-6, is EAGVAQSPRYKIIEKRQSVAFWCNPISGHATLYWYQQILGQGPKLLIQFQNNGVVDDSQLPKDRFSAERLKGVDSTLKIQPAKLEDSAVYLCASSQTFGTKGNSPLHFGNGTRLTVT.

This rearrangement joins TRBV18 to TRBJ2-7; D may be TRBD2 (6 bases). The germline gives CDR1 KGHSH, CDR2 LQKENI. The V gene lost 2 bases and the J gene lost 1 base, with 21 bases spanning the gap. CDR3 size: 18 residues. CDR3 sequence: CASSPTLIRGTGSYEQYF. The CDR3 DNA reads as TGTGCCAGCTCACCAACTTTGATTAGAGGGACTGGGTCCTACGAGCAGTACTTC.

With regard to this clone: This may be a read error: a much more frequent sequence differs by one nucleotide. The chain carries TRBV6-2 or TRBV6-3 and TRBJ2-3; 10 bases match TRBD2. The CDR3 spans 15 residues. CDR1 is MNHEY, CDR2 SVGEGT, per germline. V was pared by 5 bases and J by 3 bases, with 5 bases of the junction left unmatched. This CDR3 reads CASSPGTSVTDTQYF. The CDR3, as DNA: TGTGCCAGCAGTCCCGGGACTAGCGTTACAGATACGCAGTATTTT.

This chain links TRBV20-1 with TRBJ2-3; TRBD1 agrees at 8 bases. CDR3 length: 15 residues. Germline loops: CDR1 DFQATT, CDR2 SNEGSKA (reference sequence). V dropped 3 bases and J dropped 1; count of bases not matched to a gene: 6. The CDR3 loop is CSASRSRGRTDTQYF. CDR3 DNA sequence: TGCAGTGCTAGTAGGTCCAGGGGGCGCACAGATACGCAGTATTTT.

This clone was seen a few times. The chain is built from TRBV6-5 and TRBJ1-2, with a possible D match to TRBD1 (5 bases). Germline CDR1 is MNHEY and CDR2 is SVGAGI. CDR3 size: 12 residues. Deletions cut 10 bases from V and 7 bases from J, with 16 bases between. CDR3 coding DNA: TGTGCCACCCACGTTCAGGGTCGTGGCTACACCTTC. Amino acid sequence: CATHVQGRGYTF.

This chain joins TRBV11-3 and TRBJ1-2, with 7 bases matching TRBD1. The length of the CDR3 is 16 residues. J gave up 8 bases and V 4 bases, and 16 bases lay outside the gene matches. Germline lookup yields CDR1 SGHNT and CDR2 YENEEA. CDR3 sequence: CASSSPRGQGGEGYTF. The DNA of the CDR3 is TGTGCCAGCAGCTCCCCCCGGGGGCAGGGGGGAGAGGGCTACACCTTC.

V usage is TRBV5-1 and J usage is TRBJ1-4; 9 nucleotides align to TRBD1. The germline CDR1 and CDR2 sequences are SGHRS and YFSETQ. V was clipped by 0 bases and J by 6 bases; unmatched bases: 3. The length of the CDR3 is 15 residues. The CDR3 protein is CASSLAGQGYEKLFF. In nucleotides, the CDR3 is TGCGCCAGCAGCTTGGCCGGACAGGGGTATGAAAAACTGTTTTTT.

The V gene is TRBV6-6, the J gene TRBJ2-1; no reliable D call. The V gene lost 5 bases and the J gene lost 7 bases, with 12 bases spanning the gap. Germline loops: CDR1 MNHNY, CDR2 SVGAGI (reference sequence). This CDR3 spans 13 amino acids. The CDR3 nucleotides read TGTGCCAGCAGTCGGCAGGCAGAGAATGAGCAGTTCTTC. It translates to CASSRQAENEQFF.

This clone turned up a few times. The chain carries TRBV12-3 or TRBV12-4 and TRBJ1-4; weak D call: TRBD1 (6 bases). Trimming stripped 5 bases from V and 7 bases from J, with 11 bases between. The CDR3 is 13 amino acids. The CDR3 bases are TGTGCCAGCAGTCCCCGGGACATTGAAAAACTGTTTTTT. The encoded protein is CASSPRDIEKLFF.

V gene TRBV29-1 combines with J gene TRBJ1-2; no clear D. V lost 7 bases and J lost 6, with 18 bases in between. The length of the CDR3 is 13 residues. Germline V lookup: CDR1 SQVTM, CDR2 ANQGSEA. The CDR3 loop reads CSAETLDGNGYTF. CDR3 in DNA: TGCAGCGCGGAGACCTTGGACGGGAATGGCTACACCTTC.

Remarks on this clone: A junction boundary mismatches the germline segment, possibly from a read error. This chain connects TRBV10-3 to TRBJ2-1; TRBD2 matches at 11 bases. The CDR3 runs 13 residues. Germline CDR1 ENHRY, CDR2 SYGVKD. The CDR3 nucleotides read TGTGCCATCAGTGCGACTAGCGGGGCTACCGGAGTCTTC. This encodes CAISATSGATGVF.

V and J are TRBV3-1 (or the pseudogene TRBV3-2) and TRBJ2-5; D not certain. With 4 bases removed from V and 3 bases from J, the gap between germline ends came to 3 bases. Germline loops: CDR1 LGHDT, CDR2 YNNKEL (reference sequence). The CDR3 has 11 amino acids. This chain's CDR3 is CASSLEETQYF. The CDR3 DNA follows: TGTGCCAGCAGCCTCGAAGAGACCCAGTACTTC.

V is TRBV30 and J is TRBJ2-5; D ambiguous. The CDR3 totals 13 residues. With 7 bases removed from V and 5 bases from J, the gap between germline ends came to 17 bases. Germline assignment: CDR1 GTSNPN and CDR2 SVGIG (reference sequence). As DNA, the CDR3 is TGTGCCTCTGCGCTCGGCCCTAGGGAGACCCAGTACTTC. Protein product: CASALGPRETQYF.

This chain connects TRBV7-9 to TRBJ2-1, with 15 bases that match TRBD2. Germline V gene data show CDR1 as SEHNR and CDR2 as FQNEAQ (reference sequence). Germline trimming cut 5 bases from V and 1 base from J; bases unmatched to any gene: 9. This CDR3 region has 19 residues. CDR3 residues: CASSQGLAGGSTSYNEQFF. The CDR3 region has the DNA TGTGCCAGCAGCCAAGGACTAGCGGGAGGGAGTACTTCCTACAATGAGCAGTTCTTC.

V and J are TRBV2 and TRBJ1-5, with a tentative D call TRBD1 (5 bases). This CDR3 contains 11 residues. The V end was cut by 5 bases, the J end by 14 bases, with 13 bases between. CDR1 and CDR2 (germline): SNHLY, FYNNEI. The CDR3 protein is CASSRWGEKHF. The CDR3 DNA sequence: TGTGCCAGCAGTCGTTGGGGGGAGAAGCATTTT.

The chain recombines TRBV18 with TRBJ1-4; the D gene is possibly TRBD1 (6 bases). Germline CDR1 and CDR2: KGHSH and LQKENI. V was trimmed by 2 bases and J by 4 bases, leaving 11 bases between them. There are 15 residues in the CDR3. CDR3 region: CASSPRTDYNEKLFF. The CDR3 DNA sequence: TGTGCCAGCTCACCAAGGACAGACTATAATGAAAAACTGTTTTTT.